The 20 T cell receptor beta chains listed next were all sequenced from one sample in a study of blood T cell repertoires in COVID-19. The data were produced by immunoSEQ multiplex PCR, yet TCRdb's version contains in-frame clones alone and is incomplete. The sample includes some 200,000 clones, about 78% of them seen just once. Sample: peripheral blood. The origin of the receptors is a woman between 65 and 79 years old with acute or convalescent COVID-19.

This sequence joins TRBV10-3 and TRBJ2-3, with 7 bases matching TRBD2. The CDR3 spans 15 residues. CDR1 and CDR2 from the germline V gene are ENHRY and SYGVKD. V was clipped by 3 bases and J by 0 bases; unmatched bases: 3. The CDR3 loop is CAISDVSGSTDTQYF. CDR3 coding DNA: TGTGCCATCAGTGATGTTAGCGGGAGCACAGATACGCAGTATTTT.

V gene TRBV24-1 combines with J gene TRBJ2-5; TRBD2 matches at 8 bases. V was clipped by 5 bases and J by 5 bases; unmatched bases: 3. Germline loops: CDR1 KGHDR, CDR2 SFDVKD. CDR3 length: 13 amino acids. The CDR3 nucleotides are TGTGCCACCAGTGCAGCGGGAGCGGAGACCCAGTACTTC. Amino acid sequence: CATSAAGAETQYF.

This clone turned up a few times. The chain carries TRBV27 and TRBJ2-1; 9 bases map to TRBD2. The V gene's germline CDR1 is MNHEY and CDR2 SMNVEV (reference sequence). The ends lost 2 bases at V and 9 bases at J; junction bases unmatched: 5. This CDR3 is built from 14 residues. The CDR3 coding sequence is TGTGCCAGCAGTTTAGCGGGAGGGCCAGTTGAGCAGTTCTTC. Translating gives CASSLAGGPVEQFF.

The V gene is TRBV2, the J gene TRBJ1-5, with D possibly being TRBD1 (5 bases). Germline V CDR1 and CDR2: SNHLY, FYNNEI. V was trimmed by 5 bases and J by 3 bases, leaving 8 bases between them. The CDR3 runs 13 residues. This CDR3 reads CASSWGVNQPQHF. The CDR3 region has the DNA TGTGCCAGCAGTTGGGGCGTCAATCAGCCCCAGCATTTT.

The V gene is TRBV6-5, the J gene TRBJ2-7, with TRBD2 matching 13 bases. The CDR3 extends over 13 amino acids. V shed 7 bases and J 6 bases; nucleotides not matched to a gene: 3. Germline assignment: CDR1 MNHEY and CDR2 SVGAGI. The CDR3 region is CASNGLAGVEQYF. CDR3 bases: TGTGCCAGCAACGGACTAGCGGGAGTCGAGCAGTACTTC.

V and J are TRBV19 and TRBJ2-7, with TRBD1 identical over 10 bases. Germline-derived CDR1 and CDR2 are LNHDA and SQIVND (reference sequence). The trim removed 1 base at V and 2 bases at J, leaving 2 bases unmatched. The CDR3 length is 15 residues. The CDR3 coding sequence is TGTGCCAGTAGTATAGTAGGGACAGGGGCCTACGAGCAGTACTTC. This encodes CASSIVGTGAYEQYF.

This chain joins TRBV7-9 and TRBJ1-4; D perhaps matches TRBD1 (6 bases). The CDR3 runs to 15 residues. Between the trimmed V and J ends, which lost 3 bases and 0 bases, there was a span of 8 bases. The germline V gene has CDR1 SEHNR and CDR2 FQNEAQ (reference sequence). CDR3 nucleotide sequence: TGTGCCAGCAGCTTGGGGGCGGCAACTAATGAAAAACTGTTTTTT. Protein: CASSLGAATNEKLFF.

V usage is TRBV5-1 and J usage is TRBJ2-7; 7 bases align to TRBD2. This CDR3 contains 14 residues. V dropped 3 bases and J dropped 5; count of bases not matched to a gene: 8. Looked up from germline, CDR1 is SGHRS and CDR2 is YFSETQ. The CDR3 is CASSSGGESHEQYF. The CDR3 DNA reads as TGCGCCAGCAGCTCTGGGGGGGAGTCCCACGAGCAGTACTTC.

The V and J genes are TRBV2 and TRBJ2-1; 9 nucleotides line up with TRBD1. This CDR3 region has 12 residues. Germline V gene data show CDR1 as SNHLY and CDR2 as FYNNEI. With V trimmed by 4 bases and J by 8 bases, 0 bases remained unmatched. This CDR3 reads CASSGTGDEQFF. In DNA form, the CDR3 reads TGTGCCAGCAGTGGGACAGGGGATGAGCAGTTCTTC.

This chain joins TRBV5-5 and TRBJ2-2, with D perhaps matching TRBD1 (6 bases). This CDR3 has 16 residues. Germline V gene sequence: CDR1 SGHKS, CDR2 YYEKEE (reference sequence). Trimming removed 0 bases at V and 2 bases at J, with 11 bases between. CDR3 protein: CASSLGQGFNTGELFF. CDR3 DNA: TGTGCCAGCAGCTTGGGTCAGGGGTTCAACACCGGGGAGCTGTTTTTT.

The CDR3 loop reads CASRMRTGVGNSPLHF. The CDR3 DNA reads TGTGCCAGCAGGATGAGGACAGGGGTGGGAAATTCACCCCTCCACTTT. The V gene is TRBV6-6, the J gene TRBJ1-6; the match to TRBD1 covers 9 bases. Germline values: CDR1 MNHNY, CDR2 SVGAGI (reference sequence). This CDR3 region has 16 residues. With 6 bases clipped from V and 7 bases from J, the junction kept 10 bases outside the gene matches.

The J gene is TRBJ2-1, the V gene TRBV12-3 or TRBV12-4, with no clear D. This CDR3 region has 12 residues. The ends were cut back, 2 bases at V and 7 bases at J, with 6 bases in the middle. Written as DNA, the CDR3 is TGTGCCAGCAGTTTACGAGAGAATGAGCAGTTCTTC. The encoded protein is CASSLRENEQFF.

The chain has TRBV7-2 and TRBJ1-1; perhaps TRBD1 as D (5 bases). The V end was cut by 0 bases, the J end by 0 bases, with 14 bases between. The CDR3 length is 17 residues. Germline CDR1 SGHTA, CDR2 FQGNSA. CDR3 coding DNA: TGTGCCAGCAGCTTAGCCTCTGGGGGGGGAATGAACACTGAAGCTTTCTTT. The encoded protein is CASSLASGGGMNTEAFF.

The rearrangement joins TRBV5-4 to TRBJ1-6, with a tentative D call TRBD1 (5 bases). Between the trimmed V and J ends, which lost 4 bases and 3 bases, there was a span of 11 bases. Germline CDR1 SGHNT, CDR2 YYREEE (reference sequence). The CDR3 has 15 amino acids. CDR3 nucleotides: TGTGCCAGCAGCCCCACCCAGGGCTATAATTCACCCCTCCACTTT. It translates to CASSPTQGYNSPLHF.

The V call is TRBV19, the J call TRBJ1-2; 7 bases line up with TRBD1. V gave up 2 bases and J gave up 4 bases; unmatched junction bases: 7. The CDR3 is made up of 15 amino acids. CDR1 is LNHDA, CDR2 SQIVND, per germline (reference sequence). The CDR3 nucleotides read TGTGCCAGTAGTATATCCCCAGGGGGATTCTATGGCTACACCTTC. This translates into CASSISPGGFYGYTF.

Many counts were recorded for this clone. The chain has TRBV5-1 and TRBJ1-1; D is ambiguous. There are 13 residues in the CDR3. Trimming shortened V by 0 bases and J by 4 bases, and 7 bases separated the two germline ends. The germline V gene has CDR1 SGHRS and CDR2 YFSETQ. The CDR3 here is CASSLGTGTEAFF. Written as DNA, the CDR3 is TGCGCCAGCAGCTTGGGCACGGGCACTGAAGCTTTCTTT.

A word on this clone: This specimen includes other DNA sequences encoding the same CDR3. This chain links TRBV5-1 with TRBJ1-5; D may be TRBD1 (5 bases). Trimming removed 0 bases at V and 0 bases at J, with 7 bases between. Germline lookup yields CDR1 SGHRS and CDR2 YFSETQ. This CDR3 comprises 15 residues. The CDR3 region is CASSLEGDSNQPQHF. The DNA for the CDR3 is TGCGCCAGCAGCTTGGAAGGGGATAGCAATCAGCCCCAGCATTTT.

In this sample, this clone turned up a few times. The chain is built from TRBV28 and TRBJ1-2; 8 nucleotides align to TRBD1. The CDR3 is 17 residues long. CDR1 MDHEN and CDR2 SYDVKM come from the germline V gene. Germline trimming cut 3 bases from V and 3 bases from J; bases unmatched to any gene: 12. CDR3 sequence: CASSLFQDRARYYGYTF. CDR3 bases: TGTGCCAGCAGTTTGTTCCAGGACAGGGCTCGGTACTATGGCTACACCTTC.

Notes on this clone: A junction boundary mismatches the germline segment, possibly from a read error. The chain employs TRBV5-5 and TRBJ2-3; tentatively, D is TRBD1 (6 bases). Germline V lookup: CDR1 SGHKS, CDR2 YYEKEE (reference sequence). The CDR3 contains 15 residues. Here the CDR3 reads CASSLVTGTTNTQYF. The CDR3 DNA is TGTGCCAGCAGCTTGGTTACAGGGACCACAAATACGCAGTATTTT.

The chain uses TRBV29-1 and TRBJ1-2, with 7 bases that match TRBD1. Germline lookup yields CDR1 SQVTM and CDR2 ANQGSEA. The CDR3 contains 13 residues. Trimming removed 7 bases from V and 8 bases from J; junction bases left unmatched: 13. In nucleotides, the CDR3 is TGCAGCGACCTACAGGGGCAGGGGCGGGGCTACACCTTC. Encoded protein: CSDLQGQGRGYTF.